These 7 T cell receptor beta chains were sequenced from one sample in a study of blood T cell repertoires in COVID-19. Using immunoSEQ multiplex PCR, the repertoire was profiled, and TCRdb retains in-frame clones only, with some absent. The table has 400,000 to 550,000 clones, 70% to 90% seen once. The specimen sequenced was PBMCs or T cells enriched from blood (not recorded which). These receptor sequences come from a woman aged 18-35 years with acute COVID-19.

V is TRBV7-2 and J is TRBJ1-6; the D gene is possibly TRBD1 (6 bases). V was clipped by 1 base and J by 4 bases, with 14 bases between them. The CDR3 is 17 residues long. Germline V gene sequence: CDR1 SGHTA, CDR2 FQGNSA. CDR3 residues: CASSLGGGPGYNSPLHF. The CDR3 nucleotides are TGTGCCAGCAGCTTAGGAGGGGGACCCGGTTATAATTCACCCCTCCACTTT.

V usage is TRBV2 and J usage is TRBJ1-2; no definite D call. Trimming took off 10 bases at V and 0 bases at J, with 9 bases between the two ends. Germline V gives CDR1 SNHLY, CDR2 FYNNEI. The CDR3 runs 12 residues. The CDR3 here is CATELANYGYTF. CDR3 nucleotide sequence: TGTGCCACCGAGTTAGCTAACTATGGCTACACCTTC. Full variable domain (outside the CDR3, taken from reference TRBV2 and TRBJ1-2): EPEVTQTPSHQVTQMGQEVILRCVPISNHLYFYWYRQILGQKVEFLVSFYNNEISEKSEIFDDQFSVERPDGSNFTLKIRSTKLEDSAMYFCATELANYGYTFGSGTRLTVV.

This clone was counted once. The chain is built from TRBV18 and TRBJ1-5; the D gene is possibly TRBD1 (5 bases). This CDR3 comprises 15 residues. Germline CDR1 is KGHSH and CDR2 is LQKENI. Trimming removed 6 bases at V and 1 base at J, with 13 bases between. The CDR3 nucleotides are TGTGCCAGCTCCCAAGGACATAGGAGCAATCAGCCCCAGCATTTT. Translating gives CASSQGHRSNQPQHF. The entire variable domain, with the rest obtained from reference TRBV18 and TRBJ1-5, is as follows: NAGVMQNPRHLVRRRGQEARLRCSPMKGHSHVYWYRQLPEEGLKFMVYLQKENIIDESGMPKERFSAEFPKEGPSILRIQQVVRGDSAAYFCASSQGHRSNQPQHFGDGTRLSIL.

The chain carries TRBV19 and TRBJ2-5, with TRBD1 identical over 7 bases. The germline gives CDR1 LNHDA, CDR2 SQIVND (reference sequence). V lost 4 bases to trimming and J lost 5 bases; unmatched junction nucleotides: 4. There are 13 residues in the CDR3. The chain's CDR3 is CASSKRGPETQYF. The CDR3 region has the DNA TGTGCCAGTAGTAAGAGGGGGCCGGAGACCCAGTACTTC.

The chain employs TRBV18 and TRBJ1-2; 10 bases match TRBD1. Germline CDR1 is KGHSH and CDR2 is LQKENI. V trimming: 3 bases; J trimming: 4 bases; junction bases outside the gene matches: 5. This CDR3 contains 15 residues. Written as DNA, the CDR3 is TGTGCCAGCTCACCTCGACAGGGGGCGTTCTATGGCTACACCTTC. It encodes CASSPRQGAFYGYTF. Variable domain in full (rest from reference TRBV18 and TRBJ1-2): NAGVMQNPRHLVRRRGQEARLRCSPMKGHSHVYWYRQLPEEGLKFMVYLQKENIIDESGMPKERFSAEFPKEGPSILRIQQVVRGDSAAYFCASSPRQGAFYGYTFGSGTRLTVV.

The genes are TRBV7-9 and TRBJ2-7; D is possibly TRBD2 (6 bases). Germline CDR1 SEHNR, CDR2 FQNEAQ (reference sequence). The CDR3 spans 13 residues. V was clipped by 5 bases and J by 3 bases, with 11 bases between them. CDR3 in DNA: TGTGCCAGCAGCCCAGGGACTGACTACGAGCAGTACTTC. Amino acid sequence: CASSPGTDYEQYF.

The chain employs TRBV5-1 and TRBJ2-1; perhaps TRBD1 as D (5 bases). Germline V gene sequence: CDR1 SGHRS, CDR2 YFSETQ. The CDR3 has 14 residues. Trimming took 4 bases from V and 15 from J, leaving 23 bases between them. The CDR3: CASSPDRSETGRFF. CDR3 coding DNA: TGCGCCAGCAGCCCCGACAGATCGGAGACGGGCCGGTTCTTC.